This passage covers 16 T cell receptor beta chains from one sample sequenced in a study of T cell responses to AZD1222 COVID-19 vaccine. Using immunoSEQ multiplex PCR, the repertoire was profiled, and TCRdb retains in-frame clones only, with some absent. The table lists around 150,000 clones, approximately 84% of them singletons. This specimen was peripheral blood, taken on day 0 of AZD1222 vaccination. Receptor source: an adult in good health.

V usage is TRBV25-1 and J usage is TRBJ1-6, with TRBD1 as a possible D gene (5 bases). Trimming took off 8 bases at V and 9 bases at J, with 23 bases between the two ends. The CDR3 covers 16 residues. Looked up from germline, CDR1 is MGHDK and CDR2 is SYGVNS. The CDR3 region is CASGDYAGSGVSPLHF. For the CDR3, the DNA is TGTGCCAGCGGCGACTACGCAGGGAGTGGGGTTTCACCCCTCCACTTT. Full variable domain (remainder filled in from reference TRBV25-1 and TRBJ1-6): EADIYQTPRYLVIGTGKKITLECSQTMGHDKMYWYQQDPGMELHLIHYSYGVNSTEKGDLSSESTVSRIRTEHFPLTLESARPSHTSQYLCASGDYAGSGVSPLHFGNGTRLTVT.

The J gene is TRBJ2-1, the V gene TRBV9; no firm D call. Trimming removed 0 bases from V and 0 bases from J, with 10 bases in between. The length of the CDR3 is 16 residues. CDR1 is SGDLS and CDR2 is YYNGEE in the germline V gene. DNA of the CDR3: TGTGCCAGCAGCGTAGACTATGGCGGCTCCTACAATGAGCAGTTCTTC. Protein: CASSVDYGGSYNEQFF.

The rearrangement joins TRBV4-1 to TRBJ1-5; D possibly corresponds to TRBD1 (5 bases). V was shortened by 0 bases and J by 6 bases, with 12 bases between the two germline ends. This CDR3 has 15 amino acids. Germline CDR1 and CDR2: MGHRA and YSYEKL. The CDR3, as DNA: TGCGCCAGCAGCCAAGATTCGGGGGTGGGTCAGCCCCAGCATTTT. The encoded protein is CASSQDSGVGQPQHF.

The chain joins TRBV7-9 to TRBJ2-5; D not resolved. Trimming pared 1 base from V and 1 base from J, leaving 16 bases between. The CDR3 sequence is 17 residues long. Germline assignment: CDR1 SEHNR and CDR2 FQNEAQ (reference sequence). The CDR3 region is CASSLGRAVFSQETQYF. The CDR3 bases are TGTGCCAGCAGCTTAGGTAGGGCAGTCTTTTCCCAAGAGACCCAGTACTTC. The variable domain in full, completed from reference TRBV7-9 and TRBJ2-5, reads DTGVSQNPRHKITKRGQNVTFRCDPISEHNRLYWYRQTLGQGPEFLTYFQNEAQLEKSRLLSDRFSAERPKGSFSTLEIQRTEQGDSAMYLCASSLGRAVFSQETQYFGPGTRLLVL.

This chain links TRBV18 with TRBJ2-3, with D possibly matching TRBD1 (5 bases). V lost 3 bases and J lost 4, with 11 bases in between. The CDR3 is 14 amino acids. Germline V gene lookup returns CDR1 KGHSH and CDR2 LQKENI. The CDR3 nucleotides are TGTGCCAGCTCACCCCTGGCAGGGCCAGATACGCAGTATTTT. Translation: CASSPLAGPDTQYF.

The chain carries TRBV5-1 and TRBJ2-1; the D is unclear. The germline V gene encodes CDR1 SGHRS and CDR2 YFSETQ. V lost 4 bases and J 0 bases, leaving 17 bases between the germline ends. The CDR3 runs to 17 residues. The CDR3 reads CASSLSPYPSSYNEQFF. The CDR3 nucleotides read TGCGCCAGCAGCCTCTCGCCATACCCGAGCTCCTACAATGAGCAGTTCTTC.

The chain has TRBV5-1 and TRBJ1-1; a possible D gene is TRBD1 (5 bases). CDR3 length: 13 amino acids. Trimming removed 0 bases from V and 8 bases from J, with 11 bases in between. CDR1 SGHRS and CDR2 YFSETQ come from the germline V gene. CDR3 nucleotide sequence: TGCGCCAGCAGCTTGGGAAGGGGTCAAGAAGCTTTCTTT. Protein: CASSLGRGQEAFF.

V and J are TRBV3-1 (or the pseudogene TRBV3-2) and TRBJ2-7; D perhaps matches TRBD1 (5 bases). V lost 4 bases and J 2 bases, leaving 12 bases between the germline ends. The CDR3 has 14 amino acids. Germline V gene sequence: CDR1 LGHDT, CDR2 YNNKEL (reference sequence). The CDR3 region has the DNA TGTGCCAGCAGCCGAAAAGGGGTCACCTACGAGCAGTACTTC. It translates to CASSRKGVTYEQYF.

The V call is TRBV12-3 or TRBV12-4, the J call TRBJ2-7; D could derive from TRBD1 or TRBD2 (5 bases each). The CDR3 consists of 13 residues. With 5 bases removed from V and 12 bases from J, the gap between germline ends came to 20 bases. The CDR3 sequence is CASSRAGTGFRYF. The CDR3 nucleotides are TGTGCCAGCAGTCGCGCCGGGACCGGGTTTCGGTACTTC.

The rearrangement links TRBV5-1 to TRBJ2-7; TRBD2 is a possible D gene (6 bases). The length of the CDR3 is 13 residues. Looked up from germline, CDR1 is SGHRS and CDR2 is YFSETQ. V lost 3 bases to trimming and J lost 6 bases, with 13 bases between them. DNA for the CDR3: TGCGCCAGCAGCTCCCATGTCGGGAGCGAGCAGTACTTC. Protein sequence: CASSSHVGSEQYF.

A note on this clone: The junction departs from germline at one end; a sequencing error may be responsible. The chain is built from TRBV2 and TRBJ1-6; D is perhaps TRBD1 (5 bases). Germline-derived CDR1 and CDR2 are SNHLY and FYNNEI. The CDR3 extends over 16 amino acids. CDR3 region: CASREEGTLGGSPLHF. The CDR3 DNA follows: TGTGCCAGCAGGGAAGAGGGGACCCTCGGAGGTTCACCCCTCCACTTT.

This rearrangement joins TRBV5-8 to TRBJ2-3; perhaps TRBD1 as D (6 bases). Germline-derived CDR1 and CDR2 are SGHTS and YDEGEE. There are 15 residues in the CDR3. The ends were cut back, 4 bases at V and 0 bases at J, with 12 bases in the middle. This chain's CDR3 is CASSTLGGSTDTQYF. As DNA, the CDR3 is TGTGCCAGCAGCACCCTTGGGGGCAGCACAGATACGCAGTATTTT.

This clone came up a few times. V usage is TRBV11-2 and J usage is TRBJ2-7; perhaps TRBD2 as D (6 bases). Trimming shortened V by 11 bases and J by 6 bases, and 14 bases separated the two germline ends. Germline V gene sequence: CDR1 SGHAT, CDR2 FQNNGV. This CDR3 region has 11 residues. Here the CDR3 DNA reads TGTGCCTCCGTCCGGGGAGGCGAGCAGTACTTC. This gives the protein CASVRGGEQYF.

The rearrangement joins TRBV25-1 to TRBJ1-1; possibly TRBD1 for D (6 bases). The CDR3 covers 14 residues. In germline, CDR1 is MGHDK, CDR2 SYGVNS. V lost 1 base and J lost 9, with 15 bases in between. The CDR3 DNA sequence: TGTGCCAGCAGTGAATCATACGGGGGCTCTCAAGCTTTCTTT. This gives the protein CASSESYGGSQAFF.

The rearrangement links TRBV9 to TRBJ2-3, with 10 positions matching TRBD1. The CDR3 extends over 14 amino acids. Germline V gives CDR1 SGDLS, CDR2 YYNGEE. Losses at the gene ends were 3 bases for V and 4 bases for J; bases not matched to a gene: 2. The CDR3 coding sequence is TGTGCCAGCAGCGCGGGACAGGGGCCAGATACGCAGTATTTT. It yields the protein CASSAGQGPDTQYF.

The chain combines TRBV9 with TRBJ2-1; 9 bases line up with TRBD1. CDR3 length equals 14 residues. Per the germline V gene, CDR1 is SGDLS and CDR2 is YYNGEE. The junction had 9 bases not matched to a gene; V was cut back by 3 bases and J by 11 bases. The CDR3 DNA sequence: TGTGCCAGCAGCGCACGGGACAGGGATACGAAGCAGTTCTTC. Its translation is CASSARDRDTKQFF.